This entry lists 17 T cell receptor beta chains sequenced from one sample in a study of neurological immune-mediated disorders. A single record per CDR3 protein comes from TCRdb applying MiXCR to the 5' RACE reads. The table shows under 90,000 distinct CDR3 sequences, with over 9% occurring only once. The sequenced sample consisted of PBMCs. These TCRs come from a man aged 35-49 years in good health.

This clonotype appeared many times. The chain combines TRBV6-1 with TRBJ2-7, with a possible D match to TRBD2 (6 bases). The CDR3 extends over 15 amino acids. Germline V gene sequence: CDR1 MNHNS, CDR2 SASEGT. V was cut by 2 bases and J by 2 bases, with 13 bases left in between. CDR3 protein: CASSELDRETYEQYF. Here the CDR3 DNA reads TGTGCCAGCAGTGAATTAGATCGGGAGACCTACGAGCAGTACTTC.

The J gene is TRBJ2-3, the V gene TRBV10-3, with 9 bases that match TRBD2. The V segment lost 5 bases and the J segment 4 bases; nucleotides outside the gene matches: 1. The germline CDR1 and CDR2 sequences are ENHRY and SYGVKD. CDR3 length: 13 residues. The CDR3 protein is CAISWTSADTQYF. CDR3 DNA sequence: TGTGCCATCAGTTGGACTAGCGCAGATACGCAGTATTTT.

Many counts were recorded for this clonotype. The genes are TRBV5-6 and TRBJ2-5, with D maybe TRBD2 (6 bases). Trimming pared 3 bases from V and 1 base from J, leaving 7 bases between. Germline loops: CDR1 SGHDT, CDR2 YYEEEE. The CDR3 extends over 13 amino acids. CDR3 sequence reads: CASSWRVQETQYF. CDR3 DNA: TGTGCCAGCAGCTGGAGGGTCCAAGAGACCCAGTACTTC.

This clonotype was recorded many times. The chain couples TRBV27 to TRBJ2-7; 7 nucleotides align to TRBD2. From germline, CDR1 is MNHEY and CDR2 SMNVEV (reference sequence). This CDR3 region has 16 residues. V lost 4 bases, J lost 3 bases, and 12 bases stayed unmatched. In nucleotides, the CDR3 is TGTGCCAGCAGTTGGGGGGGGGGAGGCCTAAACTACGAGCAGTACTTC. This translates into CASSWGGGGLNYEQYF.

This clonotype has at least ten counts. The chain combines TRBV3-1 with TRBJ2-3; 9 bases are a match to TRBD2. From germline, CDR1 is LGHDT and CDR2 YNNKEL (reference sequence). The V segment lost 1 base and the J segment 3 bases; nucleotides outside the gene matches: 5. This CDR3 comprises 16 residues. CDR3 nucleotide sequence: TGTGCCAGCAGCCAAGGCCCCACTAGCGGGACAGATACGCAGTATTTT. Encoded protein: CASSQGPTSGTDTQYF.

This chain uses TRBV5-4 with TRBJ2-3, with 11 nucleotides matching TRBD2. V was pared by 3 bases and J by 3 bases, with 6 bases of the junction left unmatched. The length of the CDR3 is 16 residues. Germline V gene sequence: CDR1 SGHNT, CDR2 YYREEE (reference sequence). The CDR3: CASSSQTSGVTDTQYF. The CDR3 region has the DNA TGTGCCAGCAGCTCACAGACTAGCGGGGTTACAGATACGCAGTATTTT.

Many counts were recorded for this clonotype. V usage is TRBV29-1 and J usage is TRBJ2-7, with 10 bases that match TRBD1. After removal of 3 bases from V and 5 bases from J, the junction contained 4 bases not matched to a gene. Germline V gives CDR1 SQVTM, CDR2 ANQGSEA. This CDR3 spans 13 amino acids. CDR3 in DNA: TGCAGCGTTGAGAGGGACAGGGGCGACGAGCAGTACTTC. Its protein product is CSVERDRGDEQYF.

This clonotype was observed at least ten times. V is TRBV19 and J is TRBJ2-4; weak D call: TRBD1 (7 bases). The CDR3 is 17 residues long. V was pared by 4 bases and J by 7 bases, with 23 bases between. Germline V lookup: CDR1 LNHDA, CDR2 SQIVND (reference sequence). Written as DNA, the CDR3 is TGTGCCAGTAGTAGAGAGGGAGGCAGGGGGTTCGCGAACATTCAGTACTTC. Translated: CASSREGGRGFANIQYF.

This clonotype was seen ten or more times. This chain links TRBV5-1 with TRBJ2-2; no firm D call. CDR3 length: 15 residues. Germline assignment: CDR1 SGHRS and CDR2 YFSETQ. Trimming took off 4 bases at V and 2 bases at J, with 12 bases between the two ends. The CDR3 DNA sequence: TGCGCCAGCAGCCCGGGTCGGGCTAACACCGGGGAGCTGTTTTTT. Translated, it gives CASSPGRANTGELFF.

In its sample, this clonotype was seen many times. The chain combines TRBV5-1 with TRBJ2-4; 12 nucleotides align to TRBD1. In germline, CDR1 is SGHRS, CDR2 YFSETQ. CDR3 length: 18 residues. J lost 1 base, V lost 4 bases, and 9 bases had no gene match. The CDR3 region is CASSPSRDRGQAKNIQYF. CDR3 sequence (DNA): TGCGCCAGCAGCCCGTCCCGGGACAGGGGGCAGGCCAAAAACATTCAGTACTTC.

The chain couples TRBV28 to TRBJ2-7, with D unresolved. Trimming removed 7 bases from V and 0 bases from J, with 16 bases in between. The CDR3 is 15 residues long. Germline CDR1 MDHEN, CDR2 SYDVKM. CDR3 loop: CASIKSWTLSYEQYF. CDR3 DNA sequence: TGTGCCAGCATTAAGTCATGGACGCTCTCCTACGAGCAGTACTTC.

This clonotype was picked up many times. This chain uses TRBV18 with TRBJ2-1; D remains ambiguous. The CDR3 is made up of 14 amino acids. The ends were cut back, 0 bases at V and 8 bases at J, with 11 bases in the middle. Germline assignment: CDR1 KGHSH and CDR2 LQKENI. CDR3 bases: TGTGCCAGCTCACCACCAGAATTCCGGCATGAGCAGTTCTTC. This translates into CASSPPEFRHEQFF.

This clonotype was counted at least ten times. The CDR3 DNA is TGCGCCAGCAGCTTTGGCGGGAGTACCTACGAGCAGTACTTC. Translated, it gives CASSFGGSTYEQYF. This sequence joins TRBV5-1 and TRBJ2-7; 7 bases agree with TRBD2. The CDR3 is 14 amino acids. Germline V gene lookup returns CDR1 SGHRS and CDR2 YFSETQ. Unmatched junction bases numbered 4, after V lost 2 bases and J lost 2 bases.

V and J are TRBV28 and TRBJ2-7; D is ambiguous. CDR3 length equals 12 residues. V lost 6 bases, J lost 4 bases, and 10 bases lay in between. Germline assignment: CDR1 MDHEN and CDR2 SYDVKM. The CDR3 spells CASSPDRYEQYF. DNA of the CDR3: TGTGCCAGCAGCCCCGATCGATACGAGCAGTACTTC.

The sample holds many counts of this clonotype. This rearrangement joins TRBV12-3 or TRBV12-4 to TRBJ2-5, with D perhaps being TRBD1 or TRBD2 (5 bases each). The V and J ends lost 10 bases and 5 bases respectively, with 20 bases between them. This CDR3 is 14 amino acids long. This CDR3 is CATTRGWDMETQYF. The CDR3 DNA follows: TGTGCCACAACCCGGGGCTGGGATATGGAGACCCAGTACTTC.

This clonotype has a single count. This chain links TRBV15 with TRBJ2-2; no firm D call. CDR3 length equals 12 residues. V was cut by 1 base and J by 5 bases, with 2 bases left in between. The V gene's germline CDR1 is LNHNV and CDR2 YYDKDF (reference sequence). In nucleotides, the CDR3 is TGTGCCACCAGCAGAGTAACCGGGGAGCTGTTTTTT. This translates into CATSRVTGELFF.

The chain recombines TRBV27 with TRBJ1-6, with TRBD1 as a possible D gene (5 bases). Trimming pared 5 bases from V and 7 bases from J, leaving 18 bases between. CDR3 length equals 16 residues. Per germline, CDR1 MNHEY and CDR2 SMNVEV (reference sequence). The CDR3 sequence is CASSVGGGVGNSPLHF. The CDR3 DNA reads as TGTGCCAGCAGTGTAGGTGGGGGTGTGGGAAATTCACCCCTCCACTTT.